The rows below give T cell receptor beta chains drawn from one sample of a study of shared clonotypes between healthy human individuals. The protocol was immunoSEQ multiplex PCR, while the TCRdb copy is restricted to in-frame clones and leaves out a portion. The sample has roughly 2.5 million clones, approximately 94% seen once. The sample consisted of naive CD4+ T cells sorted from blood. Every receptor here comes from a man younger than 35 in good health. Both conserved end residues are part of each CDR3. Fields, in order: D gene, J gene, clone size, V gene, CDR3 protein, CDR3 DNA. A D gene is named only where the DNA matches it firmly. Size values are once, few and many counts, or a class for expanded clones, and some rows have none.

>NA|TRBJ2-3|NA|TRBV6-5
CASSPEGPGADTQYF
TGTGCCAGCAGTCCCGAGGGCCCCGGGGCAGATACGCAGTATTTT
>TRBD1|TRBJ2-7|NA|TRBV30
CAWTGGRYEQYF
TGTGCCTGGACAGGGGGAAGGTACGAGCAGTACTTC
>NA|TRBJ1-5|NA|TRBV6-1
CASSEGGGIDQPQHF
TGTGCCAGCAGTGAAGGCGGAGGGATCGATCAGCCCCAGCATTTT
>NA|TRBJ2-4|once|TRBV11-2
CASGMGGILAKNIQYF
TGTGCCAGCGGGATGGGGGGTATTCTAGCCAAAAACATTCAGTACTTC
>NA|TRBJ2-5|NA|TRBV2
CASGISETQYF
TGTGCCAGCGGAATTTCGGAGACCCAGTACTTC
>TRBD1|TRBJ1-1|NA|TRBV5-1
CASSGGTAPKAFF
TGCGCCAGCAGCGGAGGGACAGCGCCGAAAGCTTTCTTT
>TRBD2|TRBJ2-4|NA|TRBV7-2
CASSSAAGVSRLENIQYF
TGTGCCAGCAGCTCAGCAGCGGGAGTGAGTCGATTGGAAAACATTCAGTACTTC
>NA|TRBJ1-2|NA|TRBV5-6
CASSLGSANYGYTF
TGTGCCAGCAGCTTGGGATCCGCTAACTATGGCTACACCTTC
>NA|TRBJ1-4|NA|TRBV30
CAWNLATNEKLFF
TGTGCCTGGAACCTTGCAACTAATGAAAAACTGTTTTTT
>NA|TRBJ2-7|NA|TRBV2
CASSLPLANYEQYF
TGTGCCAGCAGTCTACCCCTAGCGAACTACGAGCAGTACTTC
>TRBD1|TRBJ2-5|NA|TRBV7-9
CASSPWTGGRGETQYF
TGTGCCAGCAGCCCTTGGACAGGGGGGAGAGGGGAGACCCAGTACTTC
>TRBD2|TRBJ2-3|NA|TRBV30
CAWTGGAGVIDTQYF
TGTGCCTGGACCGGAGGAGCGGGAGTGATAGATACGCAGTATTTT
>TRBD1|TRBJ2-3|NA|TRBV11-2
CASSLNGWGDRVADTQYF
TGTGCCAGCAGCTTAAATGGTTGGGGGGACAGGGTGGCAGATACGCAGTATTTT
>TRBD2|TRBJ2-5|NA|TRBV5-1
CASSFSGRLETQYF
TGCGCCAGCAGCTTTAGCGGGAGGCTTGAGACCCAGTACTTC
>NA|TRBJ1-2|few|TRBV6-5
CASSYEGRDGYTF
TGTGCCAGCAGTTACGAGGGAAGGGATGGCTACACCTTC
>TRBD1|TRBJ2-1|NA|TRBV28
CASSKHLGQGAYNEQFF
TGTGCCAGCAGTAAACACCTTGGACAGGGGGCCTACAATGAGCAGTTCTTC
>NA|TRBJ1-2|once|TRBV27
CASSFGTPRESYGYTF
TGTGCCAGCAGTTTCGGGACACCTCGAGAGTCCTATGGCTACACCTTC
>TRBD1|TRBJ1-5|few|TRBV19
CASRTHDRGPQSQHF
TGTGCCAGTAGAACTCATGACAGGGGGCCCCAGTCCCAGCATTTT
>NA|TRBJ1-1|NA|TRBV7-9
CASSPQGNTEAFF
TGTGCCAGCAGTCCTCAGGGGAACACTGAAGCTTTCTTT
>NA|TRBJ2-3|NA|TRBV6-6
CASTPLAQPYDTQYF
TGTGCCAGCACCCCGTTGGCACAACCCTACGATACGCAGTATTTT
>NA|TRBJ1-1|NA|TRBV18
CASSPPGVRDTEAFF
TGTGCCAGCTCACCCCCAGGGGTTAGGGACACTGAAGCTTTCTTT
>TRBD2|TRBJ2-3|NA|TRBV25-1
CASSEWGVLAGATDTQYF
TGTGCCAGCAGTGAATGGGGAGTACTAGCGGGAGCCACAGATACGCAGTATTTT